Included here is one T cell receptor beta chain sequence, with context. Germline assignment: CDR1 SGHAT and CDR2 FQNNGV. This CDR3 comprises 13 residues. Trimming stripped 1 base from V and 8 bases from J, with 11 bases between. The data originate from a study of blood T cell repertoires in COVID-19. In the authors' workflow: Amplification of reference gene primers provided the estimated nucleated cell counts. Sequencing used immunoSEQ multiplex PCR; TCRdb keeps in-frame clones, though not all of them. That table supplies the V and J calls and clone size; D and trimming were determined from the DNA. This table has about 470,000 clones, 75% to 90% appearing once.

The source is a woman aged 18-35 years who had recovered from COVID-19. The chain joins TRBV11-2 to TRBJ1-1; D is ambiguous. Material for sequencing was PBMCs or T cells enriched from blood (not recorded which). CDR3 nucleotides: TGTGCCAGCAGCTTAGGGCCGGGTCTCGAAGCTTTCTTT. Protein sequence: CASSLGPGLEAFF.